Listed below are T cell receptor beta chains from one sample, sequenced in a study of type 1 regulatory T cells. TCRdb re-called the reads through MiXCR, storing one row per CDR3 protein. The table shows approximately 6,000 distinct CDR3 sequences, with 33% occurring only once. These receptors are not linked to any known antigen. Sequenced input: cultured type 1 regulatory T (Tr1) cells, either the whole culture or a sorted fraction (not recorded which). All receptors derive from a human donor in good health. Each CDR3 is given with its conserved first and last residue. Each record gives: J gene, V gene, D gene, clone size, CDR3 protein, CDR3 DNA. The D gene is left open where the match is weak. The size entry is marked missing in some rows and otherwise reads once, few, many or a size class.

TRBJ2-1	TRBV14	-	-	CASSQDFRVRQFF	TGTGCCAGCAGCCAAGATTTCCGGGTTCGGCAGTTCTTC
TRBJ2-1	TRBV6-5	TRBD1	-	CASSPRTGRNEQFF	TGTGCCAGCAGTCCCCGGACAGGGAGAAATGAGCAGTTCTTC
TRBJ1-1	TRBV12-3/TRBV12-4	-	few	CASRLTGPNTEAFF	TGTGCCAGCAGGCTTACAGGGCCGAACACTGAAGCTTTCTTT
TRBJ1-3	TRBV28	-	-	CASSLVRNTIYF	TGTGCCAGCAGTTTAGTCAGAAACACCATATATTTT
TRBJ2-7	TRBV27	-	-	CASRLEGSYEQYF	TGTGCCAGCAGACTCGAGGGCTCCTACGAGCAGTACTTC
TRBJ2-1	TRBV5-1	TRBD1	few	CASNRQGPSYNEQFF	TGCGCCAGCAACCGACAGGGTCCCTCCTACAATGAGCAGTTCTTC
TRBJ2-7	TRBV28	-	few	CASSLTGPGEQYF	TGTGCCAGCAGTCTGACAGGCCCAGGCGAGCAGTACTTC
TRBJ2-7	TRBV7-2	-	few	CASSLGARSYEQYF	TGTGCCAGCAGCTTAGGGGCCCGCTCCTACGAGCAGTACTTC
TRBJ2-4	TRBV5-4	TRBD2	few	CASRGVREKENIQYF	TGTGCCAGCAGGGGGGTGCGGGAGAAGGAAAACATTCAGTACTTC
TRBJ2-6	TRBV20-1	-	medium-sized	CSARDMAGSSGANVLTF	TGCAGTGCTAGAGATATGGCAGGGAGCTCTGGGGCCAACGTCCTGACTTTC
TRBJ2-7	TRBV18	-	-	CASSSQSSYEQYF	TGTGCCAGCTCATCACAGAGCTCCTACGAGCAGTACTTC
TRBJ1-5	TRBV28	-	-	CASGNQPQHF	TGTGCCAGCGGCAATCAGCCCCAGCATTTT
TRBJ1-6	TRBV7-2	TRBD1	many	CASSLRTGGSPLHF	TGTGCCAGCAGCTTACGGACAGGGGGATCACCCCTCCACTTT
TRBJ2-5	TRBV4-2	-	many	CASSQEGAKGTQYF	TGTGCCAGCAGCCAAGAGGGAGCGAAGGGGACCCAGTACTTC
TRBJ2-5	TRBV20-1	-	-	CSTRALPSRTVQETQYF	TGCAGTACTAGAGCGCTACCGTCTCGGACCGTTCAAGAGACCCAGTACTTC